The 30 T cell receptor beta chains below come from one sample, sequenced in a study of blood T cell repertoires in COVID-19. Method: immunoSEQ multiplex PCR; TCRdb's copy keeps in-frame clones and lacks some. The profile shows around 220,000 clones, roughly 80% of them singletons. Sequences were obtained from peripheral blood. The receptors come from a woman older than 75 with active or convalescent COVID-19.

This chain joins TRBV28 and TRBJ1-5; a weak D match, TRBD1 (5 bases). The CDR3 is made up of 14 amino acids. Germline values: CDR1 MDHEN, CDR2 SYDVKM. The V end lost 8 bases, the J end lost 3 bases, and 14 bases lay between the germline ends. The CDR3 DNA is TGTGCCAGCCGCCGGGGGGGACTCAATCAGCCCCAGCATTTT. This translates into CASRRGGLNQPQHF.

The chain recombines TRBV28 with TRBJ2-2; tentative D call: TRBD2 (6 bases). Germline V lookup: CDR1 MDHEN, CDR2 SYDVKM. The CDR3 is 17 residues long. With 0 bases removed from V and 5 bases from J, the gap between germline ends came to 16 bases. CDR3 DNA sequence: TGTGCCAGCAGTTTATGGTTTACGGGGAGGACTACCGGGGAGCTGTTTTTT. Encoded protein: CASSLWFTGRTTGELFF.

The CDR3 sequence: CASSLGVGGAYETQYF. CDR3 bases: TGTGCCAGCAGCTTGGGGGTGGGAGGCGCATACGAGACCCAGTACTTC. This sequence joins TRBV5-5 and TRBJ2-5, with D possibly being TRBD2 (6 bases). Germline values: CDR1 SGHKS, CDR2 YYEKEE (reference sequence). V gave up 0 bases and J gave up 5 bases, with 17 bases separating them. There are 16 residues in the CDR3.

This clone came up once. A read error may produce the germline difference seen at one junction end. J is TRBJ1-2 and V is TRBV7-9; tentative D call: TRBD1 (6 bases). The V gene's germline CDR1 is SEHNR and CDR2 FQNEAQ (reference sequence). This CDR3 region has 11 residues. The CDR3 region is CASSLVETGLF. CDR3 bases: TGTGCCAGCAGCTTAGTCGAGACAGGCCTATTC.

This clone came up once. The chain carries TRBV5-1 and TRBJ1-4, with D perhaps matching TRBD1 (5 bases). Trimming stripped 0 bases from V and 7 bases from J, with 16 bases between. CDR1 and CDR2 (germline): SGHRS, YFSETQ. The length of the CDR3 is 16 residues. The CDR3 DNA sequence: TGCGCCAGCAGCTTGGGTGTAAGGGGATTTAGTGAAAAACTGTTTTTT. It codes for CASSLGVRGFSEKLFF.

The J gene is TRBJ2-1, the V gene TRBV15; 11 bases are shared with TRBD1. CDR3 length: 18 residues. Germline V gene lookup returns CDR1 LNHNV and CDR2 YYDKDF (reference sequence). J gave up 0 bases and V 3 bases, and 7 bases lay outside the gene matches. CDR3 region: CATSRDRGLMSSYNEQFF. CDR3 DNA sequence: TGTGCCACCAGCAGGGACAGGGGGCTTATGAGCTCCTACAATGAGCAGTTCTTC.

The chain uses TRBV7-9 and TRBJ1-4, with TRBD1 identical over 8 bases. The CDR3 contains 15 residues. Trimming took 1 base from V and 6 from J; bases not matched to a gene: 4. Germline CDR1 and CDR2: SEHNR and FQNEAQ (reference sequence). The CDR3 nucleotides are TGTGCCAGCAGCTTAGTTGCAGGGGGCGATGAAAAACTGTTTTTT. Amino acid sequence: CASSLVAGGDEKLFF.

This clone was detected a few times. The CDR3 nucleotides read TGTGCCAGCAGCCAGGGACAGGGGTTTTATTCACCCCTCCACTTT. Translating it yields CASSQGQGFYSPLHF. The rearrangement joins TRBV14 to TRBJ1-6, with 10 bases identical to TRBD1. Trimming at V came to 3 bases and at J to 8 bases, leaving 4 bases not matched to a gene. The CDR3 spans 15 residues. CDR1 and CDR2 from the germline V gene are SGHDN and FVKESK.

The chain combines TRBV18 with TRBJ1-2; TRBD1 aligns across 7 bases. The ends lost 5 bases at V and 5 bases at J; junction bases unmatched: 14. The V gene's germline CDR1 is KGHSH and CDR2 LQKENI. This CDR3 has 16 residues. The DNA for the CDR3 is TGTGCCAGCTCAACCGGGACGGGGACAGCGAAATATGGCTACACCTTC. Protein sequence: CASSTGTGTAKYGYTF.

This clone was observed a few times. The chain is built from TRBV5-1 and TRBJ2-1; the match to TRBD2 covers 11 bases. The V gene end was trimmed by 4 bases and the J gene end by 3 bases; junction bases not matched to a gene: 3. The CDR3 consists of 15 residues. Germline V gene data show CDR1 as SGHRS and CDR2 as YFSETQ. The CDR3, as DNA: TGCGCCAGCAGCACACTAGCGGGAGACTACAATGAGCAGTTCTTC. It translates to CASSTLAGDYNEQFF.

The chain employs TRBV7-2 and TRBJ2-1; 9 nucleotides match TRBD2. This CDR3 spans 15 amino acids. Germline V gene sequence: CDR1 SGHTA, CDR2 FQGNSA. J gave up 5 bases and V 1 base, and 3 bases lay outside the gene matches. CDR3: CASSLVGGGDNEQFF. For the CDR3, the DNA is TGTGCCAGCAGCTTAGTGGGCGGGGGGGACAATGAGCAGTTCTTC.

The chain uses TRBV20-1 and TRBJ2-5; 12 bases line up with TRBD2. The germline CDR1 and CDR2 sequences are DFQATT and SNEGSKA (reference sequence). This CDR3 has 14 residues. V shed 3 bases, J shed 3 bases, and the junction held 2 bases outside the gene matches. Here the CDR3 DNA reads TGCAGTGCTAGTCGACTAGCGGGGGAAGAGACCCAGTACTTC. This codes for CSASRLAGEETQYF.

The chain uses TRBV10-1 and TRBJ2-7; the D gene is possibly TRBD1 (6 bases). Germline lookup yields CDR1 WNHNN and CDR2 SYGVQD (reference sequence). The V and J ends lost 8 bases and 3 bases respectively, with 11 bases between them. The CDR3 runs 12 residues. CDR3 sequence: CASSGTYYEQYF. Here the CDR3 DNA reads TGCGCCAGCTCCGGGACATACTACGAGCAGTACTTC.

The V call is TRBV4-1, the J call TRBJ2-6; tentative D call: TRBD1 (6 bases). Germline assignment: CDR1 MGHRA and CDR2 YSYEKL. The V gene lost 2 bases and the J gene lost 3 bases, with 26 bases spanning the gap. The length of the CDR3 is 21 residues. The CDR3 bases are TGCGCCAGCAGCCAATCTAATTCCCGGGACACCGGCCGGGGTGGGGCCAACGTCCTGACTTTC. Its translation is CASSQSNSRDTGRGGANVLTF.

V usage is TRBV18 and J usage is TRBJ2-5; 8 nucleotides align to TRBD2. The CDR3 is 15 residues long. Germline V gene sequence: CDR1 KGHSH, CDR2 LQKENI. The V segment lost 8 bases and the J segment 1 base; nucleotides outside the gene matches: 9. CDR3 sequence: CASTMNAGGQETQYF. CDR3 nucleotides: TGTGCCAGCACGATGAACGCGGGGGGCCAAGAGACCCAGTACTTC. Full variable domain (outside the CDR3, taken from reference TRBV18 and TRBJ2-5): NAGVMQNPRHLVRRRGQEARLRCSPMKGHSHVYWYRQLPEEGLKFMVYLQKENIIDESGMPKERFSAEFPKEGPSILRIQQVVRGDSAAYFCASTMNAGGQETQYFGPGTRLLVL.

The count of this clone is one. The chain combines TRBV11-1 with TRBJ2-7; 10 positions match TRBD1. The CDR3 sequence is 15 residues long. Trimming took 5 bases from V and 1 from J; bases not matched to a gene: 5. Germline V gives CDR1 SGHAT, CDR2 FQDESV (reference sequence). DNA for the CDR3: TGTGCCAGCAGCCACCCGGGACAGGGGTCCTACGAGCAGTACTTC. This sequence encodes CASSHPGQGSYEQYF. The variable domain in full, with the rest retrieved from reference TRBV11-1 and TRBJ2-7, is EAEVAQSPRYKITEKSQAVAFWCDPISGHATLYWYRQILGQGPELLVQFQDESVVDDSQLPKDRFSAERLKGVDSTLKIQPAELGDSAMYLCASSHPGQGSYEQYFGPGTRLTVT.

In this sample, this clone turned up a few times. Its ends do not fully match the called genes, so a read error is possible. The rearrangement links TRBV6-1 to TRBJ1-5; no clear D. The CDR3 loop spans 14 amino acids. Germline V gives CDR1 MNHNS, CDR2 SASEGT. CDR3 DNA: TGTGCCAGCAGTGAAAGCCTTAGCAGTCAGCCCCAGCATTTT. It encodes CASSESLSSQPQHF.

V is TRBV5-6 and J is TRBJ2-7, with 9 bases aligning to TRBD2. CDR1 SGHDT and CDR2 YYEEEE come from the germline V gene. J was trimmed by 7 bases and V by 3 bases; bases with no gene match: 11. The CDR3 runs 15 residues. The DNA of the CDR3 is TGTGCCAGCAGCTACCGGACTAGCGCTTGGCTGGAGCAGTACTTC. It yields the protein CASSYRTSAWLEQYF.

The CDR3 protein is CASSPTGIEQYF. The CDR3 DNA reads TGTGCCAGCTCACCGACAGGAATCGAGCAGTACTTC. The chain uses TRBV18 and TRBJ2-7, with D perhaps matching TRBD1 (6 bases). This CDR3 has 12 residues. Germline CDR1 reads KGHSH; CDR2 reads LQKENI. V lost 3 bases and J lost 6, with 9 bases in between.

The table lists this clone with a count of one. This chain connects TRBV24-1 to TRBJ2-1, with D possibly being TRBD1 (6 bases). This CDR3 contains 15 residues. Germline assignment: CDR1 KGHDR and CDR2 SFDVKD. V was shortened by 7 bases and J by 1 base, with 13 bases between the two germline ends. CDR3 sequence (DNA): TGTGCCACCAGCGATCCCGGGACATCCTACAATGAGCAGTTCTTC. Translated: CATSDPGTSYNEQFF.

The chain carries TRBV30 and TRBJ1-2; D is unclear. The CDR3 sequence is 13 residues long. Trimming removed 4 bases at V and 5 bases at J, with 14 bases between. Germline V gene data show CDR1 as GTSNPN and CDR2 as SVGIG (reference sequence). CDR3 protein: CAWTGQSDYGYTF. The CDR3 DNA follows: TGTGCCTGGACTGGCCAGTCCGATTATGGCTACACCTTC. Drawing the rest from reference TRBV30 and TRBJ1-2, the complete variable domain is SQTIHQWPATLVQPVGSPLSLECTVEGTSNPNLYWYRQAAGRGLQLLFYSVGIGQISSEVPQNLSASRPQDRQFILSSKKLLLSDSGFYLCAWTGQSDYGYTFGSGTRLTVV.

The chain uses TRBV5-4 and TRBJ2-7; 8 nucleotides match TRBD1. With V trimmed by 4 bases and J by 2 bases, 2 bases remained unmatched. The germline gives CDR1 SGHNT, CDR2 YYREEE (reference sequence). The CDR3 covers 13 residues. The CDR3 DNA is TGTGCCAGCAGCCGGGACAGGACCTACGAGCAGTACTTC. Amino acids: CASSRDRTYEQYF.

CDR3 amino acids: CASRVAGAYEQYF. DNA for the CDR3: TGTGCCAGCAGAGTAGCGGGGGCTTACGAGCAGTACTTC. The rearrangement uses TRBV7-9 and TRBJ2-7, with 9 bases fitting TRBD2. The V gene's germline CDR1 is SEHNR and CDR2 FQNEAQ (reference sequence). Trimming at V came to 6 bases and at J to 4 bases, leaving 4 bases not matched to a gene. The CDR3 loop spans 13 amino acids.

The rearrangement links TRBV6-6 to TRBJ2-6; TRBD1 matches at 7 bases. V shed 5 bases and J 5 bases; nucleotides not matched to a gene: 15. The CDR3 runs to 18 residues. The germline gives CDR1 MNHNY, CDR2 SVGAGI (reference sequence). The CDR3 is CASSPGGLVTYRANVLTF. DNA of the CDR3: TGTGCCAGCAGTCCAGGGGGTTTAGTTACTTATCGGGCCAACGTCCTGACTTTC.

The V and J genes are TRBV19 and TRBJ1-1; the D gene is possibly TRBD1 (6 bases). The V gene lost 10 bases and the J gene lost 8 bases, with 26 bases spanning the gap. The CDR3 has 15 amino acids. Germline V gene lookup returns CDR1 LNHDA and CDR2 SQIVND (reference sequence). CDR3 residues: CATKKSLARQAEAFF. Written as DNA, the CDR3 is TGTGCCACTAAGAAATCCCTAGCCCGACAGGCGGAAGCTTTCTTT.

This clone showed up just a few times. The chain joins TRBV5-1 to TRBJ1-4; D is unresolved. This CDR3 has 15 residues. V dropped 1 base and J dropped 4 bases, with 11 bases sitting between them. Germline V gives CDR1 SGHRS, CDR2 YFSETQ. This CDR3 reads CASSLMGTGNEKLFF. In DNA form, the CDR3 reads TGCGCCAGCAGCTTGATGGGTACGGGTAATGAAAAACTGTTTTTT.

This CDR3 is CASSQAPRETQYF. The CDR3 DNA follows: TGTGCCAGCAGCCAAGCGCCGAGGGAGACCCAGTACTTC. This chain joins TRBV3-1 (or the pseudogene TRBV3-2) and TRBJ2-5; no definite D call. The CDR3 spans 13 residues. Per the germline V gene, CDR1 is LGHDT and CDR2 is YNNKEL (reference sequence). The germline V and J ends were trimmed by 1 base and 5 bases, with 8 bases remaining between them.

The CDR3 reads CASSLEHSNQPQHF. The CDR3 nucleotides read TGCGCCAGCAGCTTGGAACACAGCAATCAGCCCCAGCATTTT. The rearrangement joins TRBV5-1 to TRBJ1-5, with D uncertain. The CDR3 length is 14 residues. The V gene's germline CDR1 is SGHRS and CDR2 YFSETQ. Trimming removed 0 bases at V and 1 base at J, with 5 bases between.

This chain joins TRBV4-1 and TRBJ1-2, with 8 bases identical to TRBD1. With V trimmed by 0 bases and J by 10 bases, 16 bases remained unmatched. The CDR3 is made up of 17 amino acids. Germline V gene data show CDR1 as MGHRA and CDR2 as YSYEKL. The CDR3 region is CASSQDPTQGARDDYTF. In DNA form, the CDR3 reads TGCGCCAGCAGCCAAGATCCTACCCAGGGGGCGCGGGATGACTACACCTTC.

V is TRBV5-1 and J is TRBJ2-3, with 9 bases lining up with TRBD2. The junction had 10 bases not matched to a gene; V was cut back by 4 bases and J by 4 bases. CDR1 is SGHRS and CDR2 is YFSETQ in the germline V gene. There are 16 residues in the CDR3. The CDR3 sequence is CASSNPSRGGADTQYF. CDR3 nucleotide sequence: TGCGCCAGCAGCAACCCATCGCGGGGGGGGGCAGATACGCAGTATTTT.